What follows are 3 T cell receptor beta chains derived from one specimen sequenced in a study of OX40 agonist ivuxolimab in advanced cancers. Produced via immunoSEQ multiplex PCR; TCRdb's table is partial and in-frame only. This table has 90,000 to 120,000 clones, 75% to 95% appearing once. The specimen comprised CD4+ or CD8+ T cells sorted from blood, sampled in a trial of the OX40 agonist ivuxolimab. Every receptor here comes from an adult with an advanced solid tumor such as melanoma, head and neck, liver or kidney cancer.

The CDR3 DNA sequence: TGTGCCGCCAACCCCCGTGAGGCCAGCAATCAGCCCCAGCATTTT. Amino acids: CAANPREASNQPQHF. The gene calls are TRBV19 and TRBJ1-5; D is ambiguous. V was clipped by 11 bases and J by 1 base, with 18 bases between them. Germline loops: CDR1 LNHDA, CDR2 SQIVND (reference sequence). This CDR3 has 15 residues.

The V call is TRBV28, the J call TRBJ2-3; 8 bases line up with TRBD2. The CDR3 is 13 amino acids. V was clipped by 6 bases and J by 4 bases; unmatched bases: 3. CDR1 MDHEN and CDR2 SYDVKM come from the germline V gene. This CDR3 is CASSAAGADTQYF. The CDR3 DNA sequence: TGTGCCAGCAGCGCAGCGGGAGCAGATACGCAGTATTTT.

The gene calls are TRBV6-5 and TRBJ1-5; no clear D gene. Germline V gene sequence: CDR1 MNHEY, CDR2 SVGAGI. V was pared by 0 bases and J by 0 bases, with 6 bases between. The CDR3 length is 15 residues. Here the CDR3 DNA reads TGTGCCAGCAGTTACTCCGGGTATAGCAATCAGCCCCAGCATTTT. This sequence encodes CASSYSGYSNQPQHF.